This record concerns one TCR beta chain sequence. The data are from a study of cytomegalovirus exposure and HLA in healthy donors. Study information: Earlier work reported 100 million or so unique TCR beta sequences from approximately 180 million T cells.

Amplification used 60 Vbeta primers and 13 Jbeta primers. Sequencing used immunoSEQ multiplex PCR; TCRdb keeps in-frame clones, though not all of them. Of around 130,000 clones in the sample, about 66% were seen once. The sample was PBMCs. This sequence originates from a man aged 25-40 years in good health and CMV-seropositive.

In DNA form, the CDR3 reads TGTGCCAGCAGCCCACAGGGGGCTTACACTGAAGCTTTCTTT. This sequence encodes CASSPQGAYTEAFF. The chain recombines TRBV27 with TRBJ1-1; 9 nucleotides line up with TRBD1. CDR1 is MNHEY, CDR2 SMNVEV, per germline (reference sequence). The CDR3 is 14 residues long. V was clipped by 6 bases and J by 3 bases; unmatched bases: 5.